This T cell receptor (beta chain) stems from a study of human T cells and chemical hapten exposure. TCRdb used MiXCR to reprocess the RACE reads, holding one entry per CDR3 protein. The sample yields about 89,000 distinct CDR3 sequences, 9.5% to 14% seen once. Noted time point: pre-sensitization, week 0. The treatment here: therapeutic diphenylcyclopropenone sensitization with weekly scalp DPC. As concerns this clonotype: Given a much more abundant clone one base away, this may be a read error.

Per germline, CDR1 PRHDT and CDR2 FYEKMQ (reference sequence). CDR3 length equals 13 residues. Between the trimmed V and J ends, which lost 1 base and 4 bases, there was a span of 6 bases. The input for sequencing was whole blood, taken in connection with sensitization to the hapten diphenylcyclopropenone (DPC). The clonotype comes from a woman aged 60-75 years with alopecia areata. Some clones in this sample may be carry-over from other donors' samples. The chain combines TRBV13 with TRBJ2-3; D remains unclear. This CDR3 is CASSLASADTQYF. DNA for the CDR3: TGTGCCAGCAGCTTAGCCTCCGCAGATACGCAGTATTTT.